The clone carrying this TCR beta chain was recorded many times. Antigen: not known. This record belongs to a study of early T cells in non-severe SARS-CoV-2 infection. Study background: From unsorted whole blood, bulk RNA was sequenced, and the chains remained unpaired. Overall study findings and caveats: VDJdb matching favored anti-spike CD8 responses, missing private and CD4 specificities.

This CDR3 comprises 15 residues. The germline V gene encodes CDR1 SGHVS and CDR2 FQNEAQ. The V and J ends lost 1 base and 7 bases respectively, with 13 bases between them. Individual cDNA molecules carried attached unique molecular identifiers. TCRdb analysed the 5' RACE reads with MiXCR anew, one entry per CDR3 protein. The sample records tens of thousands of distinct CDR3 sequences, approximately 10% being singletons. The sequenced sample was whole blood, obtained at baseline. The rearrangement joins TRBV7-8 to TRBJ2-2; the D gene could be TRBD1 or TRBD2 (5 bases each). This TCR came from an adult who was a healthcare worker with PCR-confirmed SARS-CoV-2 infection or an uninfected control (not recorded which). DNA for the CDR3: TGTGCCAGCAGCTTAGGGCAGGGACGGAGCGGGGAGCTGTTTTTT. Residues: CASSLGQGRSGELFF.